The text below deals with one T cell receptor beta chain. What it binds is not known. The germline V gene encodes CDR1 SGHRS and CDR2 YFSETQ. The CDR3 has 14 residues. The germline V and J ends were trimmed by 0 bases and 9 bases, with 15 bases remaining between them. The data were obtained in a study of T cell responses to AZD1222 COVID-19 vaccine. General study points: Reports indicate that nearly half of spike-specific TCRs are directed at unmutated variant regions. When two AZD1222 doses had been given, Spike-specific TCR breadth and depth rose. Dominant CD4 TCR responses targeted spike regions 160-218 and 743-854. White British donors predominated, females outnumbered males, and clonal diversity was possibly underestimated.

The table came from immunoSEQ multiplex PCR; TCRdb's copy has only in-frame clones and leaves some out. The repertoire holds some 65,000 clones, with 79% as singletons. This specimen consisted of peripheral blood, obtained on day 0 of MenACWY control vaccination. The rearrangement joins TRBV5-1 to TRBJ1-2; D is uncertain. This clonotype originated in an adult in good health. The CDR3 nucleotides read TGCGCCAGCAGCTTGGAACTGGGAGGTGGGAGCTACACCTTC. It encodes CASSLELGGGSYTF.